The 20 T cell receptor beta chains below were found in one sample sequenced in a study of vaccination and CD4 T cells after COVID-19. The antigens of these receptors remain unknown. This sample's treatment: approximately nine-day PBMC culture with coronavirus spike peptide pools or control peptides (ViraFEST assay). Scientists ran DNA taken from cultured CD4+ T cells through the Oncomine TCR Beta short-read assay for sequencing. TCRdb re-derived calls from the PCR reads in MiXCR, one entry per CDR3 protein. The sample records more than 13,000 distinct CDR3 sequences, 21% being singletons. This specimen was CD4+ T cells from blood, cultured in vitro, taken before SARS-CoV-2 vaccination. The source is a human donor who received a COVID-19 vaccine.

This chain links TRBV20-1 with TRBJ1-2; D may be TRBD1 (6 bases). In germline, CDR1 is DFQATT, CDR2 SNEGSKA (reference sequence). This CDR3 region has 14 residues. The V end was cut by 4 bases, the J end by 2 bases, with 14 bases between. This chain's CDR3 is CSATISGTNYGYTF. DNA for the CDR3: TGCAGTGCTACTATATCCGGGACAAACTATGGCTACACCTTC.

CDR3 in DNA: TGCGCCAGCAGCTTGGTGACAGGGGGCTCTGGGGCCAACGTCCTGACTTTC. This translates into CASSLVTGGSGANVLTF. The gene calls are TRBV5-1 and TRBJ2-6, with 9 bases fitting TRBD1. Germline V gene lookup returns CDR1 SGHRS and CDR2 YFSETQ. The CDR3 contains 17 residues. V was clipped by 0 bases and J by 0 bases; unmatched bases: 1. The full variable domain, in which reference TRBV5-1 and TRBJ2-6 provide the parts outside the CDR3, is KAGVTQTPRYLIKTRGQQVTLSCSPISGHRSVSWYQQTPGQGLQFLFEYFSETQRNKGNFPGRFSGRQFSNSRSEMNVSTLELGDSALYLCASSLVTGGSGANVLTFGAGSRLTVL.

This clonotype is classed as medium-sized. The chain carries TRBV30 and TRBJ1-1; 11 bases match TRBD1. The CDR3 runs 15 residues. J lost 8 bases, V lost 4 bases, and 12 bases had no gene match. Germline V lookup: CDR1 GTSNPN, CDR2 SVGIG (reference sequence). The CDR3 region is CAWKQTGTGGIEAFF. CDR3 DNA: TGTGCCTGGAAACAGACGGGGACAGGGGGAATCGAAGCTTTCTTT.

The chain carries TRBV6-5 and TRBJ2-1, with TRBD2 identical over 7 bases. This CDR3 comprises 18 residues. J was trimmed by 0 bases and V by 3 bases; bases with no gene match: 11. CDR1 MNHEY and CDR2 SVGAGI come from the germline V gene. CDR3 nucleotides: TGTGCCAGCAGTTATTTATCCCTAGCGGAGAGCTCCTACAATGAGCAGTTCTTC. Translating it yields CASSYLSLAESSYNEQFF.

By proportion, this clonotype is medium-sized. V and J are TRBV7-9 and TRBJ1-2; tentative D call: TRBD1 (6 bases). This CDR3 has 15 amino acids. Germline-derived CDR1 and CDR2 are SEHNR and FQNEAQ (reference sequence). Trimming removed 4 bases from V and 8 bases from J, with 20 bases in between. The CDR3 spells CASSSTLGGAQGYTF. The CDR3 DNA follows: TGTGCCAGCAGCTCCACACTGGGGGGGGCGCAGGGCTACACCTTC.

This clonotype showed up just a few times. The CDR3, as DNA: TGTGCCACCAGTGACAGGAAGGTCGGGACCGGGGAGCTGTTTTTT. This codes for CATSDRKVGTGELFF. The rearrangement joins TRBV24-1 to TRBJ2-2, with no clear D. The CDR3 has 15 residues. Germline CDR1 and CDR2: KGHDR and SFDVKD. V was clipped by 4 bases and J by 5 bases, with 13 bases between them.

The chain's CDR3 is CASSVGPSANTGELFF. For the CDR3, the DNA is TGTGCCAGCAGCGTAGGTCCCAGCGCGAACACCGGGGAGCTGTTTTTT. This rearrangement joins TRBV9 to TRBJ2-2; D unresolved. The germline V and J ends were trimmed by 0 bases and 0 bases, with 9 bases remaining between them. The germline gives CDR1 SGDLS, CDR2 YYNGEE. The CDR3 spans 16 residues. The full variable domain, with the rest looked up from reference TRBV9 and TRBJ2-2, is DSGVTQTPKHLITATGQRVTLRCSPRSGDLSVYWYQQSLDQGLQFLIQYYNGEERAKGNILERFSAQQFPDLHSELNLSSLELGDSALYFCASSVGPSANTGELFFGEGSRLTVL.

The rearrangement uses TRBV5-4 and TRBJ2-7; D might be TRBD2 (5 bases). This CDR3 has 13 amino acids. The ends were cut back, 4 bases at V and 7 bases at J, with 15 bases in the middle. In germline, CDR1 is SGHNT, CDR2 YYREEE (reference sequence). Written as DNA, the CDR3 is TGTGCCAGCAGCCGGACTGGGGTGGGGGAGCAGTACTTC. Amino acid sequence: CASSRTGVGEQYF.

Judged by abundance, this clonotype is medium-sized. The chain couples TRBV27 to TRBJ1-5; TRBD1 matches 7 bases. Trimming took 6 bases from V and 0 from J; bases not matched to a gene: 2. CDR1 and CDR2 (germline): MNHEY, SMNVEV (reference sequence). This CDR3 is 14 amino acids long. The DNA of the CDR3 is TGTGCCAGCAGACAGGGGTATAGCAATCAGCCCCAGCATTTT. Amino acids: CASRQGYSNQPQHF.

V and J are TRBV4-2 and TRBJ1-5; no clear D gene. V was cut by 0 bases and J by 3 bases, with 12 bases left in between. The CDR3 totals 16 residues. Looked up from germline, CDR1 is LGHNA and CDR2 is YNFKEQ. CDR3 sequence (DNA): TGTGCCAGCAGCCAAGATCTAGGGCTCGTCAATCAGCCCCAGCATTTT. It encodes CASSQDLGLVNQPQHF.

This clonotype was picked up a small number of times. J is TRBJ1-2 and V is TRBV19; TRBD1 aligns across 11 bases. In germline, CDR1 is LNHDA, CDR2 SQIVND (reference sequence). Trimming at V came to 3 bases and at J to 8 bases, leaving 11 bases not matched to a gene. This CDR3 has 16 amino acids. CDR3: CASSMGTDRGLGGYTF. The CDR3 bases are TGTGCCAGTAGTATGGGGACGGACAGGGGGCTCGGAGGCTACACCTTC. Together with reference TRBV19 and TRBJ1-2, the CDR3 gives the full variable domain: DGGITQSPKYLFRKEGQNVTLSCEQNLNHDAMYWYRQDPGQGLRLIYYSQIVNDFQKGDIAEGYSVSREKKESFPLTVTSAQKNPTAFYLCASSMGTDRGLGGYTFGSGTRLTVV.

This rearrangement joins TRBV11-3 to TRBJ2-3, with D perhaps assigned TRBD1 or TRBD2 (5 bases each). Germline loops: CDR1 SGHNT, CDR2 YENEEA. The CDR3 has 14 residues. Trimming stripped 1 base from V and 4 bases from J, with 9 bases between. The CDR3 is CASSLGQGADTQYF. The CDR3 DNA sequence: TGTGCCAGCAGCTTAGGCCAGGGAGCAGATACGCAGTATTTT.

The chain is built from TRBV29-1 and TRBJ1-2; tentative D call: TRBD1 (6 bases). The CDR3 runs 12 residues. Trimming pared 2 bases from V and 4 bases from J, leaving 8 bases between. Germline lookup yields CDR1 SQVTM and CDR2 ANQGSEA. DNA for the CDR3: TGCAGCGTTGAATCCAGGGGCTATGGCTACACCTTC. This translates into CSVESRGYGYTF.

The chain couples TRBV5-6 to TRBJ2-3; D possibly corresponds to TRBD2 (5 bases). Germline loops: CDR1 SGHDT, CDR2 YYEEEE. The CDR3 consists of 16 residues. Trimming pared 5 bases from V and 8 bases from J, leaving 24 bases between. CDR3 loop: CASRLNPGTGLGTQYF. CDR3 DNA sequence: TGTGCCAGCAGACTAAATCCGGGAACGGGGTTAGGTACGCAGTATTTT.

V gene TRBV7-6 combines with J gene TRBJ2-1, with 11 bases aligning to TRBD2. From germline, CDR1 is SGHVS and CDR2 FNYEAQ. This CDR3 is built from 17 residues. After removal of 2 bases from V and 5 bases from J, the junction contained 8 bases not matched to a gene. In DNA, the CDR3 is TGTGCCAGCAGCTTATTTACTAGCGGGGGCTTCGACAATGAGCAGTTCTTC. Protein sequence: CASSLFTSGGFDNEQFF.

In its sample, this clonotype was seen a few times. As DNA, the CDR3 is TGTGCCAGCAGCCAAGGGGCGGGTAGTTCCTACGAGCAGTACTTC. This codes for CASSQGAGSSYEQYF. The rearrangement links TRBV14 to TRBJ2-7, with a possible D match to TRBD2 (5 bases). CDR1 and CDR2 from the germline V gene are SGHDN and FVKESK. Trimming removed 1 base at V and 1 base at J, with 11 bases between. This CDR3 spans 15 amino acids.

V is TRBV20-1 and J is TRBJ1-4, with 7 bases lining up with TRBD1. In germline, CDR1 is DFQATT, CDR2 SNEGSKA (reference sequence). J gave up 3 bases and V 5 bases, and 3 bases lay outside the gene matches. This CDR3 contains 13 residues. CDR3 residues: CSASGTANEKLFF. CDR3 DNA sequence: TGCAGTGCTTCCGGGACAGCTAATGAAAAACTGTTTTTT.

This clonotype has more than one count but fewer than ten. This sequence joins TRBV11-3 and TRBJ2-5; no firm D call. The CDR3 consists of 14 residues. Germline V gene lookup returns CDR1 SGHNT and CDR2 YENEEA. V lost 1 base and J 5 bases, leaving 11 bases between the germline ends. The CDR3 coding sequence is TGTGCCAGCAGCTTAGCGTCGGCCTCGGAGACCCAGTACTTC. Translated: CASSLASASETQYF.

This clonotype has more than one count but fewer than ten. The V and J genes are TRBV6-1 and TRBJ2-7; D remains unclear. The CDR3 spans 13 residues. V was cut by 1 base and J by 4 bases, with 8 bases left in between. CDR1 and CDR2 (germline): MNHNS, SASEGT. DNA for the CDR3: TGTGCCAGCAGTGAAGGGAGCGAGTACGAGCAGTACTTC. Translation: CASSEGSEYEQYF.

The J gene is TRBJ1-6, the V gene TRBV14, with unresolved D. The V end lost 0 bases, the J end lost 10 bases, and 7 bases lay between the germline ends. This CDR3 has 13 amino acids. Germline V gene lookup returns CDR1 SGHDN and CDR2 FVKESK. The CDR3 DNA reads TGTGCCAGCAGCCAAGATGCGGTCTCACCCCTCCACTTT. This sequence encodes CASSQDAVSPLHF.